The next 27 T cell receptor beta chains were all read from a single sample in a study of cytomegalovirus exposure and HLA in healthy donors. Here immunoSEQ multiplex PCR was the method, and the copy in TCRdb shows in-frame clones only, minus some. The data contain 130,000 to 150,000 clones, roughly 90% of them singletons. Input material: PBMCs. These receptors originate from a man younger than 35 in good health and CMV-seropositive.

CDR3: CATRRQGGDNQPQHF. In DNA, the CDR3 is TGTGCCACACGACGACAGGGTGGGGACAATCAGCCCCAGCATTTT. The V and J genes are TRBV10-3 and TRBJ1-5; 7 nucleotides align to TRBD1. Germline CDR1 is ENHRY and CDR2 is SYGVKD. This CDR3 comprises 15 residues. V gave up 10 bases and J gave up 3 bases; unmatched junction bases: 12.

V is TRBV7-9 and J is TRBJ1-3; 9 bases are a match to TRBD1. In germline, CDR1 is SEHNR, CDR2 FQNEAQ (reference sequence). V lost 4 bases to trimming and J lost 4 bases; unmatched junction nucleotides: 5. The CDR3 contains 15 residues. The CDR3 region is CASSSGQGTGNTIYF. CDR3 DNA: TGTGCCAGCAGCTCGGGACAGGGAACCGGAAACACCATATATTTT. Drawing the rest from reference TRBV7-9 and TRBJ1-3, the complete variable domain is DTGVSQNPRHKITKRGQNVTFRCDPISEHNRLYWYRQTLGQGPEFLTYFQNEAQLEKSRLLSDRFSAERPKGSFSTLEIQRTEQGDSAMYLCASSSGQGTGNTIYFGEGSWLTVV.

CDR3 loop: CARAGTGSGYTF. The DNA of the CDR3 is TGTGCCAGGGCCGGGACAGGGAGCGGCTACACCTTC. The genes are TRBV2 and TRBJ1-2; TRBD1 matches at 9 bases. The CDR3 loop spans 12 amino acids. With V trimmed by 9 bases and J by 8 bases, 7 bases remained unmatched. In germline, CDR1 is SNHLY, CDR2 FYNNEI.

This chain uses TRBV6-6 with TRBJ1-1, with 8 bases lining up with TRBD1. The germline CDR1 and CDR2 sequences are MNHNY and SVGAGI (reference sequence). The CDR3 contains 13 residues. V dropped 10 bases and J dropped 9; count of bases not matched to a gene: 13. The CDR3, as DNA: TGTGCCACCGAGATTCCGGACAGGGATAAAGCTTTCTTT. Translated: CATEIPDRDKAFF.

This chain connects TRBV28 to TRBJ1-1, with a possible D match to TRBD1 (6 bases). The CDR3 runs 12 residues. Looked up from germline, CDR1 is MDHEN and CDR2 is SYDVKM. V shed 6 bases and J shed 7 bases, with 12 bases lying between them. This chain's CDR3 is CASSLTGFEAFF. The CDR3 DNA reads TGTGCCAGCAGCCTGACAGGTTTTGAAGCTTTCTTT.

The chain uses TRBV19 and TRBJ1-2; 12 bases are shared with TRBD1. CDR1 and CDR2 from the germline V gene are LNHDA and SQIVND (reference sequence). V was clipped by 8 bases and J by 1 base; unmatched bases: 11. This CDR3 has 17 residues. In DNA form, the CDR3 reads TGTGCCAGTGTTGGGACAGGGGGCGACAAATTTAACTATGGCTACACCTTC. It codes for CASVGTGGDKFNYGYTF.

The chain joins TRBV5-1 to TRBJ1-3; D may be TRBD1 (6 bases). The CDR3 loop spans 15 amino acids. CDR1 is SGHRS and CDR2 is YFSETQ in the germline V gene. V lost 2 bases, J lost 4 bases, and 13 bases lay in between. This chain's CDR3 is CASSFAGAGGNTIYF. CDR3 DNA sequence: TGCGCCAGCAGCTTCGCAGGGGCAGGAGGAAACACCATATATTTT.

The chain has TRBV6-5 and TRBJ2-6; 7 bases fit TRBD1. The CDR3 consists of 15 residues. Germline trimming cut 4 bases from V and 10 bases from J; bases unmatched to any gene: 10. Germline loops: CDR1 MNHEY, CDR2 SVGAGI. The CDR3 loop is CASSLEDRVWNVLTF. The CDR3 DNA sequence: TGTGCCAGCAGTTTAGAAGACAGGGTCTGGAACGTCCTGACTTTC.

The chain uses TRBV7-9 and TRBJ2-7, with D possibly being TRBD2 (5 bases). Germline V gene data show CDR1 as SEHNR and CDR2 as FQNEAQ (reference sequence). The CDR3 length is 12 residues. V gave up 4 bases and J gave up 4 bases, with 8 bases separating them. CDR3 sequence reads: CASSSGMYEQYF. CDR3 bases: TGTGCCAGCAGCTCGGGGATGTACGAGCAGTACTTC. The variable domain in full, with the rest retrieved from reference TRBV7-9 and TRBJ2-7, is DTGVSQNPRHKITKRGQNVTFRCDPISEHNRLYWYRQTLGQGPEFLTYFQNEAQLEKSRLLSDRFSAERPKGSFSTLEIQRTEQGDSAMYLCASSSGMYEQYFGPGTRLTVT.

V gene TRBV5-1 combines with J gene TRBJ2-5, with TRBD1 matching 7 bases. Germline V gene sequence: CDR1 SGHRS, CDR2 YFSETQ. The CDR3 has 14 residues. J was trimmed by 5 bases and V by 4 bases; bases with no gene match: 8. The CDR3 reads CASSATGSGETQYF. CDR3 DNA sequence: TGCGCCAGCAGCGCGACAGGGTCTGGGGAGACCCAGTACTTC. The full variable domain, its missing parts supplied by reference TRBV5-1 and TRBJ2-5, is KAGVTQTPRYLIKTRGQQVTLSCSPISGHRSVSWYQQTPGQGLQFLFEYFSETQRNKGNFPGRFSGRQFSNSRSEMNVSTLELGDSALYLCASSATGSGETQYFGPGTRLLVL.

The chain has TRBV7-9 and TRBJ2-7, with a weak D call TRBD1 (5 bases). Looked up from germline, CDR1 is SEHNR and CDR2 is FQNEAQ (reference sequence). This CDR3 is built from 14 residues. Deletions cut 8 bases from V and 3 bases from J, with 17 bases between. The CDR3 nucleotides read TGTGCCAGCCAACAGGAACCACCATTCTACGAGCAGTACTTC. It yields the protein CASQQEPPFYEQYF.

The chain has TRBV18 and TRBJ2-2; 9 nucleotides line up with TRBD2. Per the germline V gene, CDR1 is KGHSH and CDR2 is LQKENI. The CDR3 consists of 15 residues. Trimming removed 3 bases from V and 2 bases from J; junction bases left unmatched: 1. CDR3 sequence: CASSPGTSNTGELFF. The CDR3 region has the DNA TGTGCCAGCTCACCCGGGACTAGCAACACCGGGGAGCTGTTTTTT.

The genes are TRBV6-1 and TRBJ2-1; D unclear. The CDR3 length is 16 residues. Trimming took 0 bases from V and 2 from J, leaving 11 bases between them. Germline CDR1 and CDR2: MNHNS and SASEGT. CDR3: CASSEAGLTAYNEQFF. For the CDR3, the DNA is TGTGCCAGCAGTGAAGCCGGTCTAACTGCCTACAATGAGCAGTTCTTC.

The chain combines TRBV5-1 with TRBJ2-3; TRBD2 agrees at 8 bases. The trim removed 3 bases at V and 5 bases at J, leaving 11 bases unmatched. CDR3 size: 16 residues. Germline V CDR1 and CDR2: SGHRS, YFSETQ. The CDR3 DNA is TGCGCCAGCAGCTCCGGCGGGGGGCCCAGCGTAGATACGCAGTATTTT. Translation: CASSSGGGPSVDTQYF. Supplemented by reference TRBV5-1 and TRBJ2-3, the full variable domain reads KAGVTQTPRYLIKTRGQQVTLSCSPISGHRSVSWYQQTPGQGLQFLFEYFSETQRNKGNFPGRFSGRQFSNSRSEMNVSTLELGDSALYLCASSSGGGPSVDTQYFGPGTRLTVL.

V is TRBV29-1 and J is TRBJ2-3; no clear D. The CDR3 is 15 amino acids. Trimming took 4 bases from V and 5 from J, leaving 19 bases between them. Germline V gives CDR1 SQVTM, CDR2 ANQGSEA. Here the CDR3 reads CSVVRPDPWRDTQYF. CDR3 DNA: TGCAGCGTTGTCCGCCCAGACCCCTGGAGAGATACGCAGTATTTT.

This chain connects TRBV29-1 to TRBJ1-2; no clear D. Between the trimmed V and J ends, which lost 5 bases and 4 bases, there was a span of 11 bases. This CDR3 has 12 amino acids. Germline values: CDR1 SQVTM, CDR2 ANQGSEA. The CDR3 region has the DNA TGCAGCGTTTACGATGAGGGCTATGGCTACACCTTC. Its translation is CSVYDEGYGYTF.

The CDR3 coding sequence is TGTGCCAGCTCATCCAGACAGAGCAATCAGCCCCAGCATTTT. Its translation is CASSSRQSNQPQHF. The V call is TRBV18, the J call TRBJ1-5, with D perhaps matching TRBD1 (5 bases). CDR3 size: 14 residues. Trimming shortened V by 5 bases and J by 1 base, and 9 bases separated the two germline ends. CDR1 and CDR2 (germline): KGHSH, LQKENI. The full variable domain, completed using reference TRBV18 and TRBJ1-5, is NAGVMQNPRHLVRRRGQEARLRCSPMKGHSHVYWYRQLPEEGLKFMVYLQKENIIDESGMPKERFSAEFPKEGPSILRIQQVVRGDSAAYFCASSSRQSNQPQHFGDGTRLSIL.

The chain links TRBV12-2 to TRBJ2-7; the table's D gene call, TRBD2, was not cross checked with the DNA. TRBV12-2 is described as a pseudogene. CDR3 size: 16 residues. CDR3 bases: TGTGCAAGTCGCTTAGCGACTAGCGGGAGGGCCTACGAGCAGTACTTC. Residues: CASRLATSGRAYEQYF.

The chain joins TRBV6-6 to TRBJ1-1, with no clear D. Trimming took off 7 bases at V and 2 bases at J, with 14 bases between the two ends. This CDR3 comprises 14 residues. CDR1 is MNHNY and CDR2 is SVGAGI in the germline V gene (reference sequence). Here the CDR3 DNA reads TGTGCCAGCACCTTATTGACACTTAACACTGAAGCTTTCTTT. Protein: CASTLLTLNTEAFF.

The V call is TRBV28, the J call TRBJ1-5, with D tentatively TRBD1 (5 bases). CDR3 length: 16 amino acids. Germline-derived CDR1 and CDR2 are MDHEN and SYDVKM. V was cut by 3 bases and J by 7 bases, with 19 bases left in between. The CDR3 here is CASSFLPPGGGQPQHF. Here the CDR3 DNA reads TGTGCCAGCAGTTTTCTCCCTCCGGGCGGGGGGCAGCCCCAGCATTTT.

V gene TRBV6-4 combines with J gene TRBJ2-1, with D perhaps matching TRBD2 (5 bases). Germline CDR1 MRHNA, CDR2 SNTAGT. V dropped 3 bases and J dropped 4 bases, with 7 bases sitting between them. The CDR3 is 13 residues long. The CDR3: CASSEGDYNEQFF. CDR3 DNA sequence: TGTGCCAGCAGTGAGGGAGATTACAATGAGCAGTTCTTC.

The CDR3 nucleotides are TGTGCCAGCAGCCAGGATACTAGCGGGCGGTCCTACGAGCAGTACTTC. Protein sequence: CASSQDTSGRSYEQYF. V gene TRBV4-2 combines with J gene TRBJ2-7; TRBD2 agrees at 9 bases. V trimming: 3 bases; J trimming: 1 base; junction bases outside the gene matches: 7. CDR3 length: 16 amino acids. The germline V gene encodes CDR1 LGHNA and CDR2 YNFKEQ.

The rearrangement joins TRBV25-1 to TRBJ1-1; D might be TRBD1 (5 bases). The germline V and J ends were trimmed by 1 base and 2 bases, with 14 bases remaining between them. The CDR3 is 16 residues long. CDR1 is MGHDK and CDR2 is SYGVNS in the germline V gene. The CDR3 loop is CASSESSITGNTEAFF. The CDR3 coding sequence is TGTGCCAGCAGTGAATCCTCGATAACAGGTAACACTGAAGCTTTCTTT.

This chain joins TRBV9 and TRBJ2-6; tentative D call: TRBD1 (6 bases). Germline loops: CDR1 SGDLS, CDR2 YYNGEE. This CDR3 region has 18 residues. Trimming took off 4 bases at V and 0 bases at J, with 17 bases between the two ends. CDR3 protein: CASSPRQDLISGANVLTF. As DNA, the CDR3 is TGTGCCAGCAGCCCCCGACAGGATCTAATCTCTGGGGCCAACGTCCTGACTTTC. Using reference TRBV9 and TRBJ2-6 for the parts outside the CDR3, the full variable domain is DSGVTQTPKHLITATGQRVTLRCSPRSGDLSVYWYQQSLDQGLQFLIQYYNGEERAKGNILERFSAQQFPDLHSELNLSSLELGDSALYFCASSPRQDLISGANVLTFGAGSRLTVL.

The chain is built from TRBV7-6 and TRBJ2-3, with 10 bases lining up with TRBD2. Germline CDR1 is SGHVS and CDR2 is FNYEAQ. V dropped 6 bases and J dropped 4; count of bases not matched to a gene: 7. This CDR3 has 15 amino acids. This CDR3 is CASRQSLAGSDTQYF. The DNA for the CDR3 is TGTGCCAGCAGACAATCACTAGCGGGGTCAGATACGCAGTATTTT.

This clone has just a few counts. The V gene is TRBV6-6, the J gene TRBJ1-2; 8 nucleotides match TRBD1. Germline V gene lookup returns CDR1 MNHNY and CDR2 SVGAGI (reference sequence). J was trimmed by 5 bases and V by 6 bases; bases with no gene match: 8. The CDR3 has 14 residues. The DNA of the CDR3 is TGTGCCAGCAGCCCTGGACAGGGAGGATATGGCTACACCTTC. This gives the protein CASSPGQGGYGYTF.

The rearrangement joins TRBV9 to TRBJ1-5; D is ambiguous. Trimming stripped 0 bases from V and 5 bases from J, with 9 bases between. Germline CDR1 is SGDLS and CDR2 is YYNGEE. The CDR3 sequence is 14 residues long. The CDR3 DNA is TGTGCCAGCAGCGTAGCTCCAGGCGATCAGCCCCAGCATTTT. It codes for CASSVAPGDQPQHF.